The 23 T cell receptor beta chains below come from one sample, sequenced in a study of beta chain features in type 1 diabetes. Every bit of the isolated RNA underwent reverse transcription, so sequencing read expressed TCRB transcripts. Sequenced by immunoSEQ multiplex PCR; TCRdb stores in-frame clones only, minus some. The table records some 250,000 clones, around 13% of them present only once. The study, taken as a whole, reports: Shortening that was moderate but significant affected the TCRB CDR3s of Type 1 diabetes patients in all four CD4+ subsets.

No cognate antigen is known for these TCRs. The source material was naive CD4+ T cells from blood. The receptors here all came from a man aged 30-40 years with type 1 diabetes.

This clone was detected only a few times. The genes are TRBV29-1 and TRBJ2-1, with 8 bases that match TRBD2. Germline-derived CDR1 and CDR2 are SQVTM and ANQGSEA. The CDR3 loop spans 14 amino acids. The ends lost 2 bases at V and 5 bases at J; junction bases unmatched: 5. The CDR3 coding sequence is TGCAGCGTTGAAAAGCGGGAGTACGACAATGAGCAGTTCTTC. Protein sequence: CSVEKREYDNEQFF.

This chain joins TRBV19 and TRBJ1-5; no definite D call. The CDR3 contains 15 residues. The ends were cut back, 7 bases at V and 0 bases at J, with 13 bases in the middle. CDR1 LNHDA and CDR2 SQIVND come from the germline V gene (reference sequence). CDR3 sequence (DNA): TGTGCCAGTATTCCCCGGAGCGTTAGCAATCAGCCCCAGCATTTT. Its translation: CASIPRSVSNQPQHF.

The CDR3 region is CASSFRGLVEQYF. DNA of the CDR3: TGTGCCAGCAGCTTCAGGGGGCTGGTCGAGCAGTACTTC. This chain connects TRBV7-8 to TRBJ2-7; 8 bases are a match to TRBD1. Germline V gives CDR1 SGHVS, CDR2 FQNEAQ. The CDR3 is 13 amino acids. Trimming at V came to 3 bases and at J to 6 bases, leaving 4 bases not matched to a gene.

A few counts support this clone. The V gene is TRBV11-3, the J gene TRBJ1-2; perhaps TRBD1 as D (6 bases). Germline loops: CDR1 SGHNT, CDR2 YENEEA. The germline V and J ends were trimmed by 7 bases and 7 bases, with 19 bases remaining between them. The CDR3 has 14 residues. DNA for the CDR3: TGTGCCAGCAACCGGATGGGGGCAGAGGGTGGCTACACCTTC. Protein product: CASNRMGAEGGYTF.

The J gene is TRBJ1-1, the V gene TRBV5-1; D is unclear. This CDR3 has 14 amino acids. V dropped 4 bases and J dropped 7 bases, with 17 bases sitting between them. The germline V gene has CDR1 SGHRS and CDR2 YFSETQ. CDR3 bases: TGCGCCAGCAGCGAAAACCCCACTATCAGTGAAGCTTTCTTT. As protein: CASSENPTISEAFF.

This clone was seen a handful of times. CDR3: CASSLGTSGGLQETQYF. CDR3 in DNA: TGTGCCAGCAGCTTGGGGACTAGCGGGGGTTTACAAGAGACCCAGTACTTC. This chain links TRBV5-4 with TRBJ2-5; 13 nucleotides match TRBD2. The V gene end was trimmed by 0 bases and the J gene end by 2 bases; junction bases not matched to a gene: 4. Per the germline V gene, CDR1 is SGHNT and CDR2 is YYREEE (reference sequence). The CDR3 contains 17 residues.

This clone has a handful of counts. The V and J genes are TRBV11-3 and TRBJ2-1, with 7 bases that match TRBD1. The germline gives CDR1 SGHNT, CDR2 YENEEA. This CDR3 comprises 13 residues. Trimming cost V 6 bases and J 6 bases; bases outside gene matches: 5. As DNA, the CDR3 is TGTGCCAGCAGGCGTACAGGGGCCAATGAGCAGTTCTTC. Translating it yields CASRRTGANEQFF.

The J gene is TRBJ2-7, the V gene TRBV4-1, with TRBD1 matching over 9 bases. The CDR3 is 15 amino acids. In germline, CDR1 is MGHRA, CDR2 YSYEKL. The V segment lost 0 bases and the J segment 2 bases; nucleotides outside the gene matches: 2. This chain's CDR3 is CASSQEGQGTYEQYF. The CDR3 nucleotides are TGCGCCAGCAGCCAAGAGGGACAGGGAACCTACGAGCAGTACTTC.

This clone was detected a few times. The chain employs TRBV9 and TRBJ2-2; D gene uncertain. The CDR3 totals 13 residues. Trimming left V 1 base short and J 4 bases short, with 5 bases between. The germline gives CDR1 SGDLS, CDR2 YYNGEE. CDR3 in DNA: TGTGCCAGCAGCGTAACAATCACCGGGGAGCTGTTTTTT. Protein: CASSVTITGELFF.

This clone turned up a few times. The V call is TRBV4-1, the J call TRBJ2-2, with a tentative D call TRBD2 (6 bases). This CDR3 region has 18 residues. Trimming took 1 base from V and 1 from J, leaving 16 bases between them. CDR1 is MGHRA and CDR2 is YSYEKL in the germline V gene. CDR3 amino acids: CASSQGAGIGENTGELFF. In DNA, the CDR3 is TGCGCCAGCAGCCAAGGCGCGGGGATAGGGGAGAACACCGGGGAGCTGTTTTTT.

The genes are TRBV27 and TRBJ2-7, with 10 bases aligning to TRBD1. CDR3 length: 15 residues. The germline CDR1 and CDR2 sequences are MNHEY and SMNVEV (reference sequence). Trimming at V came to 5 bases and at J to 4 bases, leaving 8 bases not matched to a gene. CDR3 sequence: CASSLRDRGLYEQYF. CDR3 nucleotides: TGTGCCAGCAGTCTCCGGGACAGGGGTTTATACGAGCAGTACTTC.

V usage is TRBV29-1 and J usage is TRBJ2-1; the D gene is possibly TRBD1 (6 bases). V lost 4 bases, J lost 9 bases, and 10 bases lay in between. Germline CDR1 SQVTM, CDR2 ANQGSEA. CDR3 length: 11 amino acids. The CDR3 reads CSVVGGTEQFF. CDR3 bases: TGCAGCGTTGTAGGGGGAACTGAGCAGTTCTTC.

The chain employs TRBV14 and TRBJ1-2; the D is unclear. The CDR3 runs to 13 residues. Germline CDR1 and CDR2: SGHDN and FVKESK. V was shortened by 4 bases and J by 8 bases, with 14 bases between the two germline ends. The DNA for the CDR3 is TGTGCCAGCAGCCCTCGACTGGCCGGGGGCTACACCTTC. It specifies CASSPRLAGGYTF.

There are a few counts of this clone. The chain's CDR3 is CASSSWTGLGETQYF. The CDR3 nucleotides read TGTGCCAGCAGTTCCTGGACAGGTCTGGGTGAGACCCAGTACTTC. The chain is built from TRBV6-1 and TRBJ2-5, with 7 positions matching TRBD1. Germline CDR1 MNHNS, CDR2 SASEGT. The CDR3 runs 15 residues. V gave up 5 bases and J gave up 5 bases; unmatched junction bases: 11.

The chain employs TRBV5-1 and TRBJ2-7, with 11 positions matching TRBD2. CDR1 and CDR2 (germline): SGHRS, YFSETQ. With 0 bases clipped from V and 4 bases from J, the junction kept 6 bases outside the gene matches. This CDR3 has 16 residues. The DNA of the CDR3 is TGCGCCAGCAGCTTGGGGGGGACTAGCGGACCATACGAGCAGTACTTC. It is translated as CASSLGGTSGPYEQYF.

The gene calls are TRBV5-1 and TRBJ2-7; no clear D gene. CDR3 length equals 14 residues. Germline values: CDR1 SGHRS, CDR2 YFSETQ. V shed 2 bases and J shed 2 bases, with 11 bases lying between them. Here the CDR3 DNA reads TGCGCCAGCAGCTTTGGCGGCGGCCCCTACGAGCAGTACTTC. The encoded protein is CASSFGGGPYEQYF.

The chain links TRBV27 to TRBJ2-3; D might be TRBD2 (5 bases). V lost 5 bases, J lost 1 base, and 13 bases lay in between. The CDR3 loop spans 15 amino acids. The germline CDR1 and CDR2 sequences are MNHEY and SMNVEV (reference sequence). The DNA of the CDR3 is TGTGCCAGCAGTGAAAGCGGAGCCGGCACAGATACGCAGTATTTT. Protein: CASSESGAGTDTQYF.

This clone appeared a few times. The junction and the germline gene differ at one end; a read error may be behind it. The chain is built from TRBV11-2 and TRBJ1-1; 9 bases map to TRBD1. The CDR3 consists of 13 residues. Germline values: CDR1 SGHAT, CDR2 FQNNGV. The CDR3 DNA reads as TGTGCCAGCAGCTTAGCTACTCAGGGACAGGGACTCTTT. Protein: CASSLATQGQGLF.

The chain couples TRBV5-1 to TRBJ2-3, with 10 bases aligning to TRBD2. The germline CDR1 and CDR2 sequences are SGHRS and YFSETQ. This CDR3 has 15 residues. Trimming took 4 bases from V and 3 from J; bases not matched to a gene: 5. CDR3 nucleotides: TGCGCCAGCAGCGACTCTAGCGGGAGTACAGATACGCAGTATTTT. Its translation: CASSDSSGSTDTQYF.

The chain couples TRBV27 to TRBJ2-3, with D tentatively TRBD2 (7 bases). CDR3 length equals 16 residues. Germline values: CDR1 MNHEY, CDR2 SMNVEV (reference sequence). V was shortened by 5 bases and J by 1 base, with 16 bases between the two germline ends. This chain's CDR3 is CASSLSRGGRTDTQYF. CDR3 in DNA: TGTGCCAGCAGTCTTTCCCGCGGGGGCCGCACAGATACGCAGTATTTT.

J is TRBJ1-2 and V is TRBV7-9; D is possibly TRBD1 (5 bases). CDR1 SEHNR and CDR2 FQNEAQ come from the germline V gene (reference sequence). The CDR3 is 14 residues long. Trimming took off 0 bases at V and 4 bases at J, with 9 bases between the two ends. As DNA, the CDR3 is TGTGCCAGCAGCTTAGCCGGCCAGGGCTATGGCTACACCTTC. Its translation: CASSLAGQGYGYTF.

The chain couples TRBV30 to TRBJ1-1; no firm D call. CDR3 length: 13 amino acids. Trimming took 0 bases from V and 6 from J, leaving 11 bases between them. Germline V CDR1 and CDR2: GTSNPN, SVGIG (reference sequence). The CDR3 sequence: CAWSVSGSAEAFF. The DNA of the CDR3 is TGTGCCTGGAGTGTATCCGGGTCCGCTGAAGCTTTCTTT.

This clone was detected only a few times. The V gene is TRBV7-2, the J gene TRBJ2-2; 8 bases match TRBD1. The CDR3 covers 16 residues. The germline V gene has CDR1 SGHTA and CDR2 FQGNSA. V trimming: 3 bases; J trimming: 6 bases; junction bases outside the gene matches: 9. CDR3: CASSFADRGRSGELFF. The CDR3 bases are TGTGCCAGCAGCTTCGCCGACAGGGGTCGGTCCGGGGAGCTGTTTTTT.